The rows below give T cell receptor beta chains drawn from one sample of a study of shared clonotypes between healthy human individuals. Clones were sequenced by immunoSEQ multiplex PCR, and TCRdb holds only the in-frame ones, with some missing. This repertoire shows some 2.1 million clones, around 93% found once; its top ten account for around 1.8%. The sample comprised naive CD8+ T cells from PBMCs. These receptors all stem from a young man in good health. Some clones in this sample may be carry-over from other donors' samples. CDR3s include the opening cysteine and the closing phenylalanine or tryptophan. The order of the fields is clone size, D gene, V gene, J gene, CDR3 DNA, CDR3 protein. A D gene is named only where the DNA matches it firmly. The size field is filled for only some rows; it gives once, few, many or a size class.

-	-	TRBV5-1	TRBJ2-2	TGCGCCAGCAGCGCCGGCCCCCCCGGGCAGATTCGCACCGGGGAGCTGTTTTTT	CASSAGPPGQIRTGELFF
-	TRBD1	TRBV29-1	TRBJ2-6	TGCAGCGTTTCCGGGACAGACGTGATCGTGGGAACTGGGGCCAACGTCCTGACTTTC	CSVSGTDVIVGTGANVLTF
-	-	TRBV5-4	TRBJ1-1	TGTGCCAGCAGCCCCTCGGTCTCCCTGGGGGCGAACACTGAAGCTTTCTTT	CASSPSVSLGANTEAFF
-	-	TRBV27	TRBJ2-5	TGTGCCAGCAGTCCAACGGTCCAAGAGACCCAGTACTTC	CASSPTVQETQYF
-	TRBD1	TRBV4-3	TRBJ2-7	TGCGCCAGCAGCCTGGATAGGGGGCGCGGTGGCGAGCAGTACTTC	CASSLDRGRGGEQYF
-	TRBD2	TRBV29-1	TRBJ2-7	TGCAGCGTTCGCCGAGACGGGGCCGGGAGGTTAACCTACGAGCAGTACTTC	CSVRRDGAGRLTYEQYF
-	TRBD1	TRBV2	TRBJ1-4	TGTGCCAGCAGCGATACCGGGACAGTTAATGAAAAACTGTTTTTT	CASSDTGTVNEKLFF
-	-	TRBV27	TRBJ1-1	TGTGCCAGCAGTTTATTGTTGAACACTGAAGCTTTCTTT	CASSLLLNTEAFF
-	TRBD2	TRBV9	TRBJ2-7	TGTGCCAGCAGCGTTGGAGTGGCGGGAGCCGACTACGAGCAGTACTTC	CASSVGVAGADYEQYF
-	-	TRBV6-5	TRBJ2-7	TGTGCCAGCAGTTACTCGATCGGTTCCACCTACGAGCAGTACTTC	CASSYSIGSTYEQYF
-	TRBD1	TRBV27	TRBJ1-4	TGTGCCAGCAGTTTAAGCGGGACAGTTCATGAAAAACTGTTTTTT	CASSLSGTVHEKLFF
-	TRBD1	TRBV27	TRBJ2-7	TGTGCCAGCAGTTTAGGGACAGGAAGCGAGCAGTACTTC	CASSLGTGSEQYF
-	-	TRBV13	TRBJ2-7	TGTGCCAGCAGCCCGACCTCTAGGGGCTACGAGCAGTACTTC	CASSPTSRGYEQYF
-	-	TRBV7-9	TRBJ1-2	TGTGCCAGCAGCTTTGGGCAGGGAACTAACTATGGCTACACCTTC	CASSFGQGTNYGYTF
-	-	TRBV29-1	TRBJ1-2	TGCAGCGTTGAGACAGTGCTTGGGTCGGACTATGGCTACACCTTC	CSVETVLGSDYGYTF
-	-	TRBV6-6	TRBJ2-1	TGTGCCAGCTGGGGCAATGAGCAGTTCTTC	CASWGNEQFF
-	TRBD2	TRBV27	TRBJ2-7	TGTGCCAGCAGTTCGCCATATAGCGGGACCTACGAGCAGTACTTC	CASSSPYSGTYEQYF
-	-	TRBV11-2	TRBJ1-2	TGTGCCAGCAGCTTCGGGGTGAATGGCTACACCTTC	CASSFGVNGYTF
-	-	TRBV15	TRBJ2-7	TGTGCCACCAGCAGGGGGGACGGGAACTACGAGCAGTACTTC	CATSRGDGNYEQYF
once	TRBD1	TRBV11-2	TRBJ1-1	TGTGCCAGCAGCCTATCGAACAGGGGAACTGAAGCTTTCTTT	CASSLSNRGTEAFF
-	TRBD2	TRBV4-1	TRBJ2-2	TGCGCCAGCAGCCGAAAGGGAGGGCACACCGGGGAGCTGTTTTTT	CASSRKGGHTGELFF
few	TRBD1	TRBV28	TRBJ2-7	TGTGCCAGCAGCCACCACAGGGGAAACGAGCAGTACTTC	CASSHHRGNEQYF
-	-	TRBV11-2	TRBJ2-3	TGTGCCAGCAGCGGAGGTTGGGCAGGGGAGAGCACAGATACGCAGTATTTT	CASSGGWAGESTDTQYF
-	TRBD2	TRBV5-6	TRBJ2-3	TGTGCCAGCAGCTCCGAACTAGCGGGAGGATCCGATACGCAGTATTTT	CASSSELAGGSDTQYF
once	-	TRBV10-3	TRBJ2-5	TGTGCCATCAGTGGGGGACTGCAAGAGACCCAGTACTTC	CAISGGLQETQYF
-	TRBD1	TRBV27	TRBJ2-7	TGTGCCAGCAGTTTACGGACAGGGTACGAGCAGTACTTC	CASSLRTGYEQYF
-	TRBD2	TRBV4-2	TRBJ2-7	TGTGCCAGCAGCCAATCTAGCGGGAGTGGATACGAGCAGTACTTC	CASSQSSGSGYEQYF
once	-	TRBV5-8	TRBJ2-1	TGTGCCAGCAGCCGGGCGGCGGATCCTGAAATCTACAATGAGCAGTTCTTC	CASSRAADPEIYNEQFF
-	-	TRBV6-5	TRBJ1-2	TGTGCCAGCAGTTACCTGGAGGGGACACCATATGGCTACACCTTC	CASSYLEGTPYGYTF
-	-	TRBV19	TRBJ2-2	TGTGCTTCCCGGGGCCCGACCGGGGAGCTGTTTTTT	CASRGPTGELFF
-	TRBD2	TRBV7-8	TRBJ2-1	TGTGCCAGCAGCCCAACTCTAGCGGGAGTACGCAATGAGCAGTTCTTC	CASSPTLAGVRNEQFF
-	TRBD2	TRBV4-1	TRBJ2-7	TGCGCCAGCAGCCAACTCCCCGGGACTAGCGGCTACGAGCAGTACTTC	CASSQLPGTSGYEQYF
-	TRBD1	TRBV4-2	TRBJ2-1	TGTGCCAGCAGCCAGAGGGACAGGGGCGTCGATGAGCAGTTCTTC	CASSQRDRGVDEQFF
-	-	TRBV27	TRBJ1-1	TGTGCCAGCAGTTTAATGCAGGGAACTGAAGCTTTCTTT	CASSLMQGTEAFF
-	-	TRBV7-8	TRBJ2-7	TGTGCCTCCCACAGGGTGGGGCCCTACGAGCAGTACTTC	CASHRVGPYEQYF
-	TRBD1	TRBV5-4	TRBJ1-1	TGTGCCACCGAGCCGACAGGGGAGGGAACTGAAGCTTTCTTT	CATEPTGEGTEAFF
-	-	TRBV19	TRBJ1-1	TGTGCCAGTAGTATGAACTCAGGTTTCGGGGAAGCTTTCTTT	CASSMNSGFGEAFF
-	-	TRBV7-9	TRBJ1-5	TGTGCCAGCCACCAGGAGGTCAATCAGCCCCAGCATTTT	CASHQEVNQPQHF
-	-	TRBV9	TRBJ2-7	TGTGCCAGCAGCGTAGCTCTAGGACCGGGCTACGAGCAGTACTTC	CASSVALGPGYEQYF
-	-	TRBV14	TRBJ2-1	TGTGCCAGCAGCCAAGACAGTGGGGATGAGCAGTTCTTC	CASSQDSGDEQFF
-	TRBD2	TRBV4-1	TRBJ2-7	TGCGCCAGCAGCCAAGATCAAGGGGCGCTAGCGGGAACCCCATGGAACGAGCAGTACTTC	CASSQDQGALAGTPWNEQYF
-	-	TRBV7-9	TRBJ2-1	TGTGCCAGCGGCGGGCAGGGTCGGGAGCTGGTTGGCAATGAGCAGTTCTTC	CASGGQGRELVGNEQFF
-	-	TRBV11-2	TRBJ1-2	TGTGCCAGCAGCCTGGGGGGGACAAACTATGGCTACACCTTC	CASSLGGTNYGYTF
-	-	TRBV29-1	TRBJ2-7	TGCAGCGTTGTTCGAGGGTACGAGCAGTACTTC	CSVVRGYEQYF
-	TRBD1	TRBV5-1	TRBJ2-7	TGCGCCAGCAGCCTGTATGGACAGGGCTTGTACTACGAGCAGTACTTC	CASSLYGQGLYYEQYF
once	-	TRBV5-8	TRBJ2-5	TGTGCCGAAGCTCTGAGGGCCGGAGGGCAAGAGACCCAGTACTTC	CAEALRAGGQETQYF
-	TRBD2	TRBV28	TRBJ2-4	TGTGCCAGCAGTCCCCCGGGGGGGCGAGCCAAAAACATTCAGTACTTC	CASSPPGGRAKNIQYF
-	-	TRBV27	TRBJ2-7	TGTGCCAGCTCTACAGGCCGCTCCTACGAGCAGTACTTC	CASSTGRSYEQYF
-	-	TRBV7-8	TRBJ2-7	TGTGCCAGCAGCTTATCGCTAGCCTACGAGCAGTACTTC	CASSLSLAYEQYF
-	TRBD2	TRBV4-1	TRBJ2-5	TGCGCCAGCAGCCAGATTGGGACTAGCGGGCAAGAGACCCAGTACTTC	CASSQIGTSGQETQYF
-	-	TRBV7-9	TRBJ2-7	TGTGCCAGCAGCTTAGATTCAGGGAACCCTCCCCTCTACGAGCAGTACTTC	CASSLDSGNPPLYEQYF